This T cell receptor beta chain stems from a study of blood T cell repertoires in COVID-19. Study details: PBMCs, B-cell-depleted T cells, or T cells provided the cDNA or gDNA that made up the material.

How the authors handled the data: Amplifying reference gene primers gave estimates of nucleated cell counts. Repertoires were generated with immunoSEQ multiplex PCR, while TCRdb's copy carries only in-frame clones and drops some. The DNA gave D and trimming, while V, J and clone size come from that table. The sample has approximately 23,000 clones; 80% to 90% are singletons. Trimming stripped 0 bases from V and 0 bases from J, with 12 bases between. From germline, CDR1 is SGHKS and CDR2 YYEKEE (reference sequence). This CDR3 has 16 amino acids. The chain uses TRBV5-5 and TRBJ2-5; D may be TRBD2 (6 bases). The sequencing input was peripheral blood. This receptor was obtained from a woman aged 80 or over with active COVID-19. The CDR3: CASSLGGDPHQETQYF. The CDR3 coding sequence is TGTGCCAGCAGCTTGGGCGGGGACCCACACCAAGAGACCCAGTACTTC.